This TCR beta chain comes out of a study of technical replicates of blood from a handful of donors. This CDR3 is 15 amino acids long. Germline CDR1 and CDR2: ENHRY and SYGVKD. The germline V and J ends were trimmed by 6 bases and 0 bases, with 15 bases remaining between them. Measured with immunoSEQ multiplex PCR; TCRdb has only the in-frame clones, and not every one. The table records more than 70,000 clones, around 97% of them present only once. The sequenced material came from T cells isolated from PBMCs. The origin of this receptor is a human donor in good health. The genes are TRBV10-3 and TRBJ2-7, with a possible D match to TRBD1 (6 bases). The CDR3 DNA is TGTGCCATCAGGGGGGCAGATCGGAGCTCCTACGAGCAGTACTTC. This codes for CAIRGADRSSYEQYF.